The present entry profiles one T cell receptor beta chain with its context. The antigen it binds to is not known. Base qualities are not recorded, but no much larger clone differs from it by a single base. Patients with autoimmune disease history or receiving systemic immunosuppression were excluded from the trial. Peripheral blood for TCR sequencing was collected from all dose cohorts at baseline, on cycle 4 day 1, and on cycle 7 day 1. The samples were taken from a phase I, first-in-human, multicenter, open-label dose-escalation trial of ivuxolimab. Adults with locally advanced or metastatic melanoma, renal cell carcinoma, hepatocellular carcinoma or head and neck squamous cell carcinoma were enrolled in the trial. Before TCR sequencing, CD4+ T cells and CD8+ T cells from peripheral blood were sorted into separate populations. From the cysteine up to the phenylalanine, the CDR3 has a length of 15 residues. Just CDR3 DNA is preserved here, 45 bases in frame from base 1. Trimming accounts for 3 bases at V and 3 bases at J, while the number of junction bases matched to no gene is 5. CDR1 and CDR2 are read off the germline V gene (reference sequence) as SGHNT and YYREEE.

These data originate in a study of OX40 agonist ivuxolimab in advanced cancers. About the study as a whole: Ivuxolimab was an agonistic, fully human IgG2 monoclonal antibody directed against OX40 (CD134), a costimulatory receptor. Intravenous ivuxolimab was administered to patients every 2 weeks at six dose levels: 0.01, 0.1, 0.3, 1.5, 3 and 10 mg/kg. Of the approximately 50 dose-escalation patients, hepatocellular carcinoma was present in around 20, melanoma in roughly 15, renal cell carcinoma in 9 and head and neck cancer in 9. In the dose-escalation cohort, roughly four fifths of patients were male, and the mean age was approximately 60 years, with a range of 23 to 79. Patients were allowed to have had prior anti-PD-1, anti-PD-L1 or anti-CTLA-4 therapy, and approximately 40% of the dose-escalation patients had previously received checkpoint inhibitors. Partial responses were achieved by three dose-escalation patients, of whom one had hepatocellular carcinoma and two had cutaneous melanoma. Peripheral TCRbeta sequencing was intended to test whether TCR sequence diversity was altered and clonal T-cell expansion was caused by ivuxolimab. The paper describes the monotherapy dose-escalation part (N of about 54 patients) of the phase I trial of ivuxolimab. What the research found in general, with its limitations: Which antigens the clonally expanded peripheral T cells were specific for was not determined. In partial responders in the 0.1-3.0 mg/kg groups, normalized peripheral clonal expansion was found to be among the lowest, especially among CD8+ T cells. Low levels of normalized T-cell clonal expansion were also shown by some nonresponding patients. After ivuxolimab, expanded clones were on average more numerous among CD8+ T cells than among CD4+ T cells. At doses of 0.1 to 3.0 mg/kg, clonal expansion of both CD4+ and CD8+ T cells in blood was seen between baseline and week 6.

Genomic DNA was extracted from sorted cells for sequencing of the TCRbeta CDR3 region. The immunoSEQ Assay was used for sequencing of TCRbeta CDR3 regions. TCRdb took this table from immuneACCESS and kept in-frame rearrangements with V and J called. Such tables lack part of the clones; where checked against another copy, unresolved V genes explain under half of the gap, and the rest is unexplained. Counted in this sample were more than 65,000 clones; 70% to 90% of them appeared once. Jointly, the top ten make up under 0.7% of the sample. The chain is encoded by TRBV5-4 joined to TRBJ2-1, with TRBD2 identical over 8 junction bases. Here the sequenced sample was CD4+ or CD8+ T cells sorted from blood, taken in a trial of the OX40 agonist ivuxolimab. This sequence was found in an adult with an advanced solid tumor such as melanoma, head and neck, liver or kidney cancer. The CDR3 protein: CASSWALAGYNEQFF. Here is the DNA: TGTGCCAGCAGCTGGGCCCTAGCGGGCTACAATGAGCAGTTCTTC.